The next 17 T cell receptor beta chains were all read from a single sample in a study of blood T cell repertoires in COVID-19. Only in-frame clones appear in the TCRdb table, and some are missing; sequencing was by immunoSEQ multiplex PCR. Among some 100,000 clones, just over 85% were seen once, and the ten largest hold roughly 5%. Material for sequencing was peripheral blood. The receptors were gathered from a human donor in a cohort sampled during active COVID-19.

The chain uses TRBV2 and TRBJ2-3; possibly TRBD1 for D (6 bases). The CDR3 loop spans 15 amino acids. Between the trimmed V and J ends, which lost 3 bases and 2 bases, there was a span of 12 bases. Germline CDR1 is SNHLY and CDR2 is FYNNEI. CDR3: CASSETGATTDTQYF. Written as DNA, the CDR3 is TGTGCCAGCAGTGAGACAGGAGCTACCACAGATACGCAGTATTTT.

This sequence joins TRBV12-3 or TRBV12-4 and TRBJ1-1, with unresolved D. Trimming pared 3 bases from V and 8 bases from J, leaving 7 bases between. The CDR3 consists of 11 residues. CDR3 DNA sequence: TGTGCCAGCAGTTTTGAGGGAGAAGCTTTCTTT. This translates into CASSFEGEAFF.

This clone has more than one count but fewer than ten. The rearrangement uses TRBV28 and TRBJ1-6; 9 bases are a match to TRBD1. The germline CDR1 and CDR2 sequences are MDHEN and SYDVKM. The CDR3 spans 17 residues. V dropped 7 bases and J dropped 2; count of bases not matched to a gene: 9. CDR3 region: CASMGGQGPAYNSPLHF. CDR3 sequence (DNA): TGTGCCAGCATGGGGGGACAGGGACCAGCCTATAATTCACCCCTCCACTTT. Variable domain in full (rest from reference TRBV28 and TRBJ1-6): DVKVTQSSRYLVKRTGEKVFLECVQDMDHENMFWYRQDPGLGLRLIYFSYDVKMKEKGDIPEGYSVSREKKERFSLILESASTNQTSMYLCASMGGQGPAYNSPLHFGNGTRLTVT.

There are a few counts of this clone. The chain links TRBV4-2 to TRBJ2-3; D might be TRBD2 (6 bases). Trimming took 0 bases from V and 10 from J, leaving 20 bases between them. The CDR3 sequence is 16 residues long. Germline V gene lookup returns CDR1 LGHNA and CDR2 YNFKEQ. The chain's CDR3 is CASSQDQRTIATSQYF. The CDR3 nucleotides read TGTGCCAGCAGCCAAGATCAGAGGACTATCGCGACCTCGCAGTATTTT.

V usage is TRBV7-9 and J usage is TRBJ1-5; D call uncertain. Trimming took 1 base from V and 6 from J, leaving 7 bases between them. This CDR3 has 13 residues. Per the germline V gene, CDR1 is SEHNR and CDR2 is FQNEAQ (reference sequence). CDR3 DNA sequence: TGTGCCAGCAGCTTAGACGGGTCTCAGCCCCAGCATTTT. Its translation: CASSLDGSQPQHF.

The gene calls are TRBV29-1 and TRBJ2-3; 9 positions match TRBD1. Germline CDR1 reads SQVTM; CDR2 reads ANQGSEA. The V gene end was trimmed by 6 bases and the J gene end by 1 base; junction bases not matched to a gene: 5. The CDR3 contains 14 residues. The CDR3 DNA follows: TGCAGCGTACCGGACAGGGGAGGCACAGATACGCAGTATTTT. Residues: CSVPDRGGTDTQYF.

This clone was found once. The chain combines TRBV28 with TRBJ1-5; D remains unclear. CDR1 and CDR2 from the germline V gene are MDHEN and SYDVKM. Trimming cost V 3 bases and J 4 bases, with 7 bases left between them. The CDR3 contains 13 residues. The CDR3 spells CASSFEPNQPQHF. The DNA for the CDR3 is TGTGCCAGCAGTTTTGAGCCAAATCAGCCCCAGCATTTT.

This clone appeared many times. This sequence joins TRBV6-6 and TRBJ1-3; 9 positions agree with TRBD1. The CDR3 spans 16 residues. Germline trimming cut 4 bases from V and 3 bases from J; bases unmatched to any gene: 7. Looked up from germline, CDR1 is MNHNY and CDR2 is SVGAGI (reference sequence). The CDR3 DNA reads TGTGCCAGCAGTTGGATACAGGGGGCTGGTGGAAACACCATATATTTT. Encoded protein: CASSWIQGAGGNTIYF.

This clone was counted a few times. The genes are TRBV2 and TRBJ2-7, with D hard to call. Looked up from germline, CDR1 is SNHLY and CDR2 is FYNNEI. Deletions cut 5 bases from V and 3 bases from J, with 11 bases between. The CDR3 runs 13 residues. The CDR3 nucleotides read TGTGCCAGCAGTTTCGCGCCCGGCTACGAGCAGTACTTC. It codes for CASSFAPGYEQYF.

The chain links TRBV6-1 to TRBJ1-2; D is undetermined. Germline V lookup: CDR1 MNHNS, CDR2 SASEGT. The CDR3 sequence is 12 residues long. Trimming took 3 bases from V and 5 from J, leaving 7 bases between them. The CDR3 loop is CASSDPAYGYTF. In DNA, the CDR3 is TGTGCCAGCAGTGATCCCGCGTATGGCTACACCTTC.

This clone was detected a few times. CDR3 nucleotide sequence: TGTGCCAGCAGTGAGCAGGGAGGCTATGGCTACACCTTC. It codes for CASSEQGGYGYTF. V is TRBV2 and J is TRBJ1-2, with TRBD1 as a possible D gene (5 bases). Trimming removed 3 bases at V and 4 bases at J, with 9 bases between. This CDR3 spans 13 amino acids. CDR1 is SNHLY, CDR2 FYNNEI, per germline.

This sequence joins TRBV6-6 and TRBJ2-1; D is possibly TRBD1 (5 bases). V dropped 10 bases and J dropped 10 bases, with 17 bases sitting between them. CDR3 length equals 12 residues. The germline gives CDR1 MNHNY, CDR2 SVGAGI (reference sequence). This chain's CDR3 is CATGRLSKEQFF. In nucleotides, the CDR3 is TGTGCCACAGGGCGACTGTCCAAAGAGCAGTTCTTC.

CDR3 bases: TGTGCCAGCAGTGAAGGGGCAGGATTTGGCAATCAGCCCCAGCATTTT. It encodes CASSEGAGFGNQPQHF. The gene calls are TRBV6-1 and TRBJ1-5; D remains unclear. CDR1 is MNHNS and CDR2 is SASEGT in the germline V gene. The CDR3 totals 16 residues. V was shortened by 1 base and J by 2 bases, with 12 bases between the two germline ends.

This sequence joins TRBV4-1 and TRBJ2-2, with 7 nucleotides matching TRBD2. This CDR3 spans 15 amino acids. The J segment lost 14 bases and the V segment lost 0 bases, leaving 12 bases of the junction unmatched. Germline V gives CDR1 MGHRA, CDR2 YSYEKL. In DNA form, the CDR3 reads TGCGCCAGCAGCCAAGATAGTAATAGCGGGCGTGGCCTGTTTTTT. Encoded protein: CASSQDSNSGRGLFF.

The chain is built from TRBV7-9 and TRBJ2-2; tentative D call: TRBD1 (6 bases). The V end lost 6 bases, the J end lost 1 base, and 12 bases lay between the germline ends. Germline V gene data show CDR1 as SEHNR and CDR2 as FQNEAQ (reference sequence). The CDR3 is 15 residues long. CDR3 sequence reads: CASRPGTQNTGELFF. As DNA, the CDR3 is TGTGCCAGCAGACCCGGGACACAGAACACCGGGGAGCTGTTTTTT.

This clone was recorded once. The chain combines TRBV7-6 with TRBJ1-1; weak D call: TRBD1 (6 bases). The CDR3 contains 13 residues. With 5 bases removed from V and 12 bases from J, the gap between germline ends came to 19 bases. Germline V lookup: CDR1 SGHVS, CDR2 FNYEAQ. The CDR3 DNA reads TGTGCCAGCAGCCCAAATACAGGGTCGGGAACTTTCTTT. It yields the protein CASSPNTGSGTFF.

The chain carries TRBV9 and TRBJ2-7; 7 bases match TRBD2. In germline, CDR1 is SGDLS, CDR2 YYNGEE. There are 15 residues in the CDR3. Unmatched junction bases numbered 6, after V lost 0 bases and J lost 3 bases. The CDR3 sequence is CASSVAGTTDYEQYF. The CDR3 DNA reads TGTGCCAGCAGCGTAGCCGGGACTACCGACTACGAGCAGTACTTC.